This passage covers 20 T cell receptor beta chains from one sample sequenced in a study of blood T cell repertoires in COVID-19. Data came from immunoSEQ multiplex PCR; TCRdb stores just in-frame clones and leaves some out. The data contain roughly 150,000 clones, 75% to 85% of them seen just once; the ten biggest clones take up more than 7%. The specimen was peripheral blood. The receptors here all came from a woman aged 60-75 years with COVID-19, enrolled during active disease.

This clone was seen once. This sequence joins TRBV9 and TRBJ2-5; 8 nucleotides match TRBD2. V was clipped by 3 bases and J by 4 bases; unmatched bases: 5. The CDR3 totals 14 residues. Germline V gives CDR1 SGDLS, CDR2 YYNGEE. As DNA, the CDR3 is TGTGCCAGCAGCGCCGGGACTAGACGAGAGACCCAGTACTTC. Its translation is CASSAGTRRETQYF.

CDR3 coding DNA: TGTGCCAGCAGCTCGCGCTCTGGAAACACCATATATTTT. This codes for CASSSRSGNTIYF. The rearrangement links TRBV11-3 to TRBJ1-3; no clear D gene. V lost 4 bases to trimming and J lost 0 bases, with 4 bases between them. In germline, CDR1 is SGHNT, CDR2 YENEEA. This CDR3 spans 13 amino acids.

This clone was seen more than once but under ten times. V is TRBV11-2 and J is TRBJ2-1; 9 nucleotides line up with TRBD2. The CDR3 has 15 amino acids. Germline V gene data show CDR1 as SGHAT and CDR2 as FQNNGV. Trimming cost V 3 bases and J 8 bases; bases outside gene matches: 8. The CDR3 sequence is CASSLGGRAIDEQFF. As DNA, the CDR3 is TGTGCCAGCAGCTTGGGCGGGAGGGCAATCGATGAGCAGTTCTTC.

The chain is built from TRBV7-2 and TRBJ1-4; D not resolved. The CDR3 runs to 13 residues. With 5 bases removed from V and 8 bases from J, the gap between germline ends came to 12 bases. Per the germline V gene, CDR1 is SGHTA and CDR2 is FQGNSA. CDR3 region: CASSRGSGEKLFF. CDR3 in DNA: TGTGCCAGCAGCCGGGGTTCCGGCGAAAAACTGTTTTTT.

V is TRBV7-6 and J is TRBJ2-1, with TRBD2 matching over 14 bases. CDR1 SGHVS and CDR2 FNYEAQ come from the germline V gene. This CDR3 region has 17 residues. Unmatched junction bases numbered 5, after V lost 5 bases and J lost 2 bases. The CDR3 DNA is TGTGCCAGCAGCCCCCGACTAGCGGGAGGGCCCTACAATGAGCAGTTCTTC. This sequence encodes CASSPRLAGGPYNEQFF.

The rearrangement links TRBV11-2 to TRBJ2-7; 8 nucleotides align to TRBD1. CDR1 is SGHAT, CDR2 FQNNGV, per germline. The CDR3 is 15 amino acids. The J segment lost 7 bases and the V segment lost 3 bases, leaving 11 bases of the junction unmatched. CDR3 nucleotide sequence: TGTGCCAGCAGCTTCACGGGACAGGACCGATCGGAGCAGTACTTC. This gives the protein CASSFTGQDRSEQYF.

The chain has TRBV6-2 or TRBV6-3 and TRBJ2-7, with D possibly matching TRBD2 (6 bases). Trimming removed 0 bases at V and 2 bases at J, with 8 bases between. CDR3 length equals 14 residues. Germline V lookup: CDR1 MNHEY, CDR2 SVGEGT. CDR3 loop: CASSYSRGPYEQYF. The CDR3 DNA follows: TGTGCCAGCAGTTACTCGCGGGGCCCCTACGAGCAGTACTTC.

Details on this clone: Other nucleotide sequences in the sample specify the same CDR3. The CDR3, as DNA: TGTGCCAGCAGCGTCGGACTAGCTGGGGAGACCCAGTACTTC. Translating it yields CASSVGLAGETQYF. The chain employs TRBV9 and TRBJ2-5, with 8 bases identical to TRBD2. The V gene's germline CDR1 is SGDLS and CDR2 YYNGEE. V was pared by 2 bases and J by 5 bases, with 5 bases of the junction left unmatched. The CDR3 has 14 residues.

The rearrangement joins TRBV19 to TRBJ1-1, with 8 positions matching TRBD1. The CDR3 is made up of 14 amino acids. The V gene's germline CDR1 is LNHDA and CDR2 SQIVND (reference sequence). V shed 1 base and J 4 bases; nucleotides not matched to a gene: 2. The CDR3 loop reads CASSIGTGGTEAFF. CDR3 nucleotide sequence: TGTGCCAGTAGTATAGGTACAGGGGGCACTGAAGCTTTCTTT.

The chain employs TRBV24-1 and TRBJ2-1; D unresolved. From germline, CDR1 is KGHDR and CDR2 SFDVKD. The length of the CDR3 is 13 residues. Trimming cost V 4 bases and J 4 bases, with 7 bases left between them. The CDR3 protein is CATSEPIYNEQFF. The CDR3 DNA follows: TGTGCCACCAGTGAACCTATATACAATGAGCAGTTCTTC.

CDR3 DNA: TGTGCCAGCAGCCAAGGGTGGGGAGGGACTGAAGCTTTCTTT. Its protein product is CASSQGWGGTEAFF. The chain carries TRBV3-1 (or the pseudogene TRBV3-2) and TRBJ1-1; D is ambiguous. Germline V gene data show CDR1 as LGHDT and CDR2 as YNNKEL (reference sequence). The ends were cut back, 1 base at V and 5 bases at J, with 11 bases in the middle. The CDR3 totals 14 residues.

J is TRBJ1-6 and V is TRBV5-6; D gene ambiguous. The CDR3 loop spans 13 amino acids. Germline V gene lookup returns CDR1 SGHDT and CDR2 YYEEEE. Trimming pared 5 bases from V and 14 bases from J, leaving 17 bases between. The CDR3 nucleotides read TGTGCCAGCAGTCCGGCCGGGGTTGACACCCTCCACTTT. Its translation: CASSPAGVDTLHF.

This clone came up once. This chain uses TRBV12-3 or TRBV12-4 with TRBJ2-1; 9 nucleotides match TRBD1. V trimming: 4 bases; J trimming: 10 bases; junction bases outside the gene matches: 5. This CDR3 spans 13 amino acids. CDR3 sequence reads: CASSSDRGSEQFF. In DNA, the CDR3 is TGTGCCAGCAGTTCAGACAGGGGGAGCGAGCAGTTCTTC.

This clone was picked up a small number of times. The chain employs TRBV19 and TRBJ2-1, with 11 nucleotides matching TRBD2. CDR3 length: 16 amino acids. CDR1 and CDR2 (germline): LNHDA, SQIVND (reference sequence). With 3 bases clipped from V and 5 bases from J, the junction kept 6 bases outside the gene matches. CDR3 in amino acids: CASSIPSGGTNNEQFF. CDR3 nucleotides: TGTGCCAGTAGTATCCCTAGCGGGGGGACCAACAATGAGCAGTTCTTC.

V gene TRBV19 combines with J gene TRBJ1-5; no clear D. V dropped 5 bases and J dropped 3 bases, with 14 bases sitting between them. Germline V gives CDR1 LNHDA, CDR2 SQIVND (reference sequence). This CDR3 is 15 amino acids long. This CDR3 reads CASSPVVEANQPQHF. The CDR3 region has the DNA TGTGCCAGTAGTCCCGTAGTGGAGGCCAATCAGCCCCAGCATTTT.

This clone was picked up a small number of times. The chain employs TRBV28 and TRBJ2-7; D may be TRBD1 (6 bases). The V gene lost 4 bases and the J gene lost 0 bases, with 13 bases spanning the gap. Germline CDR1 reads MDHEN; CDR2 reads SYDVKM. There are 15 residues in the CDR3. CDR3 in DNA: TGTGCCAGCAGTTCCGGACAGATGTACTCCTACGAGCAGTACGTC. Translating it yields CASSSGQMYSYEQYV.

The chain recombines TRBV9 with TRBJ2-2, with 12 bases aligning to TRBD2. The CDR3 is 16 residues long. With V trimmed by 4 bases and J by 8 bases, 9 bases remained unmatched. CDR1 SGDLS and CDR2 YYNGEE come from the germline V gene. CDR3 region: CASSPGLAGPSGELFF. CDR3 DNA sequence: TGTGCCAGCAGCCCTGGACTAGCGGGACCGTCTGGGGAGCTGTTTTTT. Based on the CDR3 plus reference TRBV9 and TRBJ2-2, the full variable domain is DSGVTQTPKHLITATGQRVTLRCSPRSGDLSVYWYQQSLDQGLQFLIQYYNGEERAKGNILERFSAQQFPDLHSELNLSSLELGDSALYFCASSPGLAGPSGELFFGEGSRLTVL.

V usage is TRBV10-3 and J usage is TRBJ2-7; tentative D call: TRBD2 (6 bases). Trimming pared 4 bases from V and 1 base from J, leaving 11 bases between. The length of the CDR3 is 14 residues. CDR1 is ENHRY, CDR2 SYGVKD, per germline. The CDR3 DNA follows: TGTGCCATCAGTGGTAGGGGAGGATCCTACGAGCAGTACTTC. Translating it yields CAISGRGGSYEQYF.

The rearrangement links TRBV5-1 to TRBJ1-1; perhaps TRBD1 as D (6 bases). The germline V gene encodes CDR1 SGHRS and CDR2 YFSETQ. This CDR3 region has 17 residues. V lost 0 bases to trimming and J lost 6 bases, with 21 bases between them. DNA of the CDR3: TGCGCCAGCAGCTTGGGGAACCGACAGGTGGGGGCAGCTGAAGCTTTCTTT. Its protein is CASSLGNRQVGAAEAFF.

The chain links TRBV11-1 to TRBJ2-3; 7 positions match TRBD2. The CDR3 is 15 amino acids. V gave up 4 bases and J gave up 6 bases; unmatched junction bases: 10. Germline V gene sequence: CDR1 SGHAT, CDR2 FQDESV (reference sequence). CDR3 sequence reads: CASSSAGAGKDTQYF. For the CDR3, the DNA is TGTGCCAGCAGCTCCGCCGGAGCGGGGAAGGATACGCAGTATTTT.